These 16 T cell receptor beta chains share one sample of origin, sequenced in a study of radiotherapy plus CTLA-4 blockade in lung cancer. The assay was immunoSEQ multiplex PCR, and TCRdb's table has in-frame clones only and misses some. This table has 70,000 to 90,000 clones, 84% appearing once. Sample: peripheral blood, taken from a patient treated with radiotherapy plus ipilimumab. These receptors came from a human donor with non-small cell lung cancer who had stable disease on radiotherapy plus ipilimumab.

V gene TRBV28 combines with J gene TRBJ2-3; D possibly corresponds to TRBD1 (5 bases). Germline V lookup: CDR1 MDHEN, CDR2 SYDVKM. This CDR3 is built from 15 residues. Trimming left V 5 bases short and J 0 bases short, with 12 bases between. The CDR3 DNA reads TGTGCCAGCAGTACACAGGATACTAGCACAGATACGCAGTATTTT. Protein product: CASSTQDTSTDTQYF.

The sample holds a few counts of this clone. V and J are TRBV19 and TRBJ2-2; D may be TRBD2 (5 bases). The germline V gene has CDR1 LNHDA and CDR2 SQIVND (reference sequence). The CDR3 runs to 14 residues. Trimming stripped 1 base from V and 6 bases from J, with 9 bases between. The DNA of the CDR3 is TGTGCCAGTAGTATAGGGGCCGGGGCCGGGGAGCTGTTTTTT. Amino acid sequence: CASSIGAGAGELFF.

This clone has just a few counts. V and J are TRBV6-6 and TRBJ1-2; maybe TRBD1 (6 bases). This CDR3 comprises 15 residues. Between the trimmed V and J ends, which lost 2 bases and 0 bases, there was a span of 10 bases. The germline gives CDR1 MNHNY, CDR2 SVGAGI (reference sequence). CDR3 coding DNA: TGTGCCAGCAGTTACACCACAGGGACTAACTATGGCTACACCTTC. Translation gives CASSYTTGTNYGYTF.

The chain links TRBV28 to TRBJ2-3; D uncertain. From germline, CDR1 is MDHEN and CDR2 SYDVKM. This CDR3 comprises 13 residues. The germline V and J ends were trimmed by 6 bases and 2 bases, with 9 bases remaining between them. Here the CDR3 DNA reads TGTGCCAGCAGGGGAAGGATCACAGATACGCAGTATTTT. Its protein is CASRGRITDTQYF.

CDR3 nucleotides: TGTACTGGAGGGGCCTACGACATGGGTGGCTACACCTTC. Protein sequence: CTGGAYDMGGYTF. The chain has TRBV30 and TRBJ1-2, with a weak D call TRBD1 (5 bases). The CDR3 is 13 residues long. CDR1 GTSNPN and CDR2 SVGIG come from the germline V gene (reference sequence).

The chain joins TRBV2 to TRBJ2-7, with a possible D match to TRBD2 (5 bases). Germline-derived CDR1 and CDR2 are SNHLY and FYNNEI. CDR3 size: 12 residues. V was pared by 8 bases and J by 0 bases, with 8 bases between. The CDR3 sequence is CASQTNSYEQYF. Here the CDR3 DNA reads TGTGCCAGCCAGACTAACTCCTACGAGCAGTACTTC. Supplemented by reference TRBV2 and TRBJ2-7, the full variable domain reads EPEVTQTPSHQVTQMGQEVILRCVPISNHLYFYWYRQILGQKVEFLVSFYNNEISEKSEIFDDQFSVERPDGSNFTLKIRSTKLEDSAMYFCASQTNSYEQYFGPGTRLTVT.

The CDR3 protein is CASRRGRGRYTGELFF. The CDR3 DNA follows: TGTGCCAGCAGGAGAGGGCGGGGTCGGTACACCGGGGAGCTGTTTTTT. The chain has TRBV9 and TRBJ2-2; D might be TRBD2 (6 bases). The V end lost 5 bases, the J end lost 3 bases, and 17 bases lay between the germline ends. Looked up from germline, CDR1 is SGDLS and CDR2 is YYNGEE. CDR3 size: 16 residues. Combining the CDR3 with reference TRBV9 and TRBJ2-2 gives the whole variable domain DSGVTQTPKHLITATGQRVTLRCSPRSGDLSVYWYQQSLDQGLQFLIQYYNGEERAKGNILERFSAQQFPDLHSELNLSSLELGDSALYFCASRRGRGRYTGELFFGEGSRLTVL.

The chain couples TRBV15 to TRBJ1-5; 7 nucleotides line up with TRBD1. V was pared by 0 bases and J by 5 bases, with 13 bases of the junction left unmatched. There are 18 residues in the CDR3. CDR1 and CDR2 (germline): LNHNV, YYDKDF (reference sequence). In DNA, the CDR3 is TGTGCCACCAGCAGAGATAGGGCCAGGGGGGGAAAGGATCAGCCCCAGCATTTT. Amino acid sequence: CATSRDRARGGKDQPQHF.

This chain uses TRBV5-1 with TRBJ2-3; 8 bases fit TRBD2. Germline CDR1 reads SGHRS; CDR2 reads YFSETQ. The length of the CDR3 is 16 residues. V dropped 4 bases and J dropped 3; count of bases not matched to a gene: 10. The DNA for the CDR3 is TGCGCCAGCAGCCCCCCGAGCGGGAGCCGGACAGATACGCAGTATTTT. This sequence encodes CASSPPSGSRTDTQYF.

The chain employs TRBV5-1 and TRBJ2-5; TRBD2 is a possible D gene (6 bases). The CDR3 is made up of 13 amino acids. V was clipped by 4 bases and J by 5 bases, with 12 bases between them. Per germline, CDR1 SGHRS and CDR2 YFSETQ. The CDR3, as DNA: TGCGCCAGCAGCGGAGGGGTTGTTGAGACCCAGTACTTC. Residues: CASSGGVVETQYF. The entire variable domain, with the rest obtained from reference TRBV5-1 and TRBJ2-5, is as follows: KAGVTQTPRYLIKTRGQQVTLSCSPISGHRSVSWYQQTPGQGLQFLFEYFSETQRNKGNFPGRFSGRQFSNSRSEMNVSTLELGDSALYLCASSGGVVETQYFGPGTRLLVL.

This clone was observed a single time. The V gene is TRBV19, the J gene TRBJ2-3, with D unclear. This CDR3 has 13 residues. The germline CDR1 and CDR2 sequences are LNHDA and SQIVND (reference sequence). Trimming cost V 3 bases and J 6 bases, with 10 bases left between them. The CDR3 bases are TGTGCCAGTAGTATGAGTAGGGCGGATACGCAGTATTTT. Translating it yields CASSMSRADTQYF.

This clone was observed a handful of times. J is TRBJ2-3 and V is TRBV7-3, with D possibly TRBD2 on 7 matching bases. This CDR3 spans 16 amino acids. V was trimmed by 5 bases and J by 0 bases, leaving 15 bases between them. Looked up from germline, CDR1 is SGHTA and CDR2 is FQGTGA. CDR3 region: CASSPWAGASTDTQYF. The CDR3 nucleotides are TGTGCCAGCAGCCCTTGGGCGGGGGCTAGCACAGATACGCAGTATTTT.

The V gene is TRBV7-2, the J gene TRBJ1-2; no definite D call. This CDR3 region has 12 residues. Trimming removed 3 bases from V and 0 bases from J, with 2 bases in between. Germline CDR1 SGHTA, CDR2 FQGNSA. The CDR3 reads CASSFPNYGYTF. The CDR3 bases are TGTGCCAGCAGCTTCCCTAACTATGGCTACACCTTC.

This sequence joins TRBV7-6 and TRBJ1-2; D is possibly TRBD1 (5 bases). Trimming pared 5 bases from V and 8 bases from J, leaving 12 bases between. CDR3 length: 12 residues. Per germline, CDR1 SGHVS and CDR2 FNYEAQ. The CDR3 DNA sequence: TGTGCCAGCAGCCACTGGGGGAAGGGCTACACCTTC. As protein: CASSHWGKGYTF.

The chain is built from TRBV7-9 and TRBJ2-1; D perhaps matches TRBD2 (5 bases). In germline, CDR1 is SEHNR, CDR2 FQNEAQ (reference sequence). CDR3 size: 14 residues. V was shortened by 5 bases and J by 6 bases, with 14 bases between the two germline ends. CDR3 bases: TGTGCCAGCAGCCCAATGGACTGGATCAATGAGCAGTTCTTC. Encoded protein: CASSPMDWINEQFF. The variable domain in full, completed from reference TRBV7-9 and TRBJ2-1, reads DTGVSQNPRHKITKRGQNVTFRCDPISEHNRLYWYRQTLGQGPEFLTYFQNEAQLEKSRLLSDRFSAERPKGSFSTLEIQRTEQGDSAMYLCASSPMDWINEQFFGPGTRLTVL.

J is TRBJ2-7 and V is TRBV7-8, with 10 bases fitting TRBD2. The CDR3 has 14 residues. V shed 6 bases and J 4 bases; nucleotides not matched to a gene: 6. Germline lookup yields CDR1 SGHVS and CDR2 FQNEAQ. The CDR3 bases are TGTGCCAGCAGGCTAGCGGGAGTCATTTACGAGCAGTACTTC. It specifies CASRLAGVIYEQYF.